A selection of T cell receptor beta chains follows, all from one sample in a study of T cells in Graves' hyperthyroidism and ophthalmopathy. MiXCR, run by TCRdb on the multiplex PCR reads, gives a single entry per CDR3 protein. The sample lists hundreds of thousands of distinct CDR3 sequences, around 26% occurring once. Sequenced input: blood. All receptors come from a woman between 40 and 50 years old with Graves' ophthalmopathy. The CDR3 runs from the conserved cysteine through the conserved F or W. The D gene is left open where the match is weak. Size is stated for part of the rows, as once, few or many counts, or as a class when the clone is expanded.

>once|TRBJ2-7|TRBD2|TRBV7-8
TGTGCCAGCAGCCCGAGAGGGAGCGGGAGGGCCCACGAGCAGTACTTC
CASSPRGSGRAHEQYF
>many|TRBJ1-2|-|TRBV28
TGTGCCAGCAGTTTCCCGGAGAGATATGGCTACACCTTC
CASSFPERYGYTF
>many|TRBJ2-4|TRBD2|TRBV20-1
TGCAGTGCTAGACTAGCGGGGGAAAACATTCAGTACTTC
CSARLAGENIQYF
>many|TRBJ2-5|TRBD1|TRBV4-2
TGCGCCAGCAGCCGCGACAGGGAAGAGACCCAGTACTTC
CASSRDREETQYF
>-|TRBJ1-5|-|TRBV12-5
TGTGCTAGAAAGATCAATAGCAATCAGCCCCAGCATTTT
CARKINSNQPQHF
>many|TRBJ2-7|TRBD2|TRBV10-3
TGTGCCATCAGTGAGGGACTAGAGGGGCAGTACTTC
CAISEGLEGQYF
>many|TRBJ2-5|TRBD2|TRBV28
TGTGCCAGCAGTCCGCTGGGACTAGCGGAAGAGACCCAGTACTTC
CASSPLGLAEETQYF
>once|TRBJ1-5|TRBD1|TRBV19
TGTGCCAGTAAGAGGCGGAGACAGGGTTCAAGTCAGCCCCAGCATTTT
CASKRRRQGSSQPQHF
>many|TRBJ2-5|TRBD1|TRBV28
TGTGCCAGCACCCCAGGGGGTTTACAGACCCAGTACTTC
CASTPGGLQTQYF
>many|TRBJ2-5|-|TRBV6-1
TGTGCCAGCAGTGAAAGCGGGCCGGGGAAAGAGACCCAGTACTTC
CASSESGPGKETQYF
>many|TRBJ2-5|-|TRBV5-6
TGTGCCAGCACCCTAGAGGGGACGGTGAGAGGCGAGACCCAGTACTTC
CASTLEGTVRGETQYF
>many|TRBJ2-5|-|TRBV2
TGTGCCAGCATCCGGGACTCAGGGGAGACCCAGTACTTC
CASIRDSGETQYF
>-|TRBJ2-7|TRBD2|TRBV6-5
TGTGCCAGCAGTTTCGAGGGCGGGAGCTACGAGCAGTACTTC
CASSFEGGSYEQYF
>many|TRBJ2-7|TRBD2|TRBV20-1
TGCAGTGCTCAGTCACTAGCGGGAGGTACCGAGCAGTACTTC
CSAQSLAGGTEQYF
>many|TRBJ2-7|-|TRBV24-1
TGTGCCGGGGGTGCCCTCTCCTACGAGCAGTACTTC
CAGGALSYEQYF
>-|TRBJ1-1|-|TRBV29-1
TGCAGCGCCAGGGAGGGAATTATGTACATGAACACTGAAGCTTTCTTT
CSAREGIMYMNTEAFF
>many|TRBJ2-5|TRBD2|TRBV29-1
TGCAGCGTAAACAGTATAGCGGGAGGGGAGACCCAGTACTTC
CSVNSIAGGETQYF
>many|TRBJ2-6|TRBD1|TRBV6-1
TGTGCCAGCAGGGGGACAGGGGGGGCTGGGGCCAACGTCCTGACTTTC
CASRGTGGAGANVLTF
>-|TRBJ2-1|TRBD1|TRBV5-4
TGTGCCAGCAGCTTGGAAGATCTGGGGACAGGGGATGAGCAGTTCTTC
CASSLEDLGTGDEQFF
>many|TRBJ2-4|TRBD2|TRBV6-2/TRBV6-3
TGTGCCAGCCACAGAAGCGGGATGGGGCTAGACATTCAGTACTTC
CASHRSGMGLDIQYF
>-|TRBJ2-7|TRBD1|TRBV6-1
TGTGCCAGCAGTCCTATGACAGGGGGAGTCTACGAGCAGTACTTC
CASSPMTGGVYEQYF
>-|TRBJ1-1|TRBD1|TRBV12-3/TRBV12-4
TGTGCCAGCGCTAGGGGGCTTACTGAAGCTTTCTTT
CASARGLTEAFF
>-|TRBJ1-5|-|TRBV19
TGTGCCAGTAGTACCGGCCGCCCGGGGCAGCCCCAGCATTTT
CASSTGRPGQPQHF
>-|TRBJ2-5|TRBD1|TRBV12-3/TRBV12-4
TGTGCCAGCAGTCACACAGGGGCGGAGACCCAGTACTTC
CASSHTGAETQYF
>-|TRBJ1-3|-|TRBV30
TGTGCCTGGAGTGCTGGGCTCCAACACTCTGGAAACACCATATATTTT
CAWSAGLQHSGNTIYF